The source of this T cell receptor (beta chain) is a study of a mutant IDH1 vaccine in newly diagnosed glioma. Overall study: Males made up about 62% and females about 38% of treated patients, whose mean age was about 40 years. Before enrollment, patients got radiotherapy alone, temozolomide alone, or mostly the combination.

Germline V CDR1 and CDR2: MGHRA, YSYEKL. With 0 bases removed from V and 2 bases from J, the gap between germline ends came to 11 bases. The CDR3 totals 15 residues. Findings and limits, study-wide: Pseudoprogression apparently tracked independently of changes in top peripheral T cell clonotypes. The study observed vaccine-induced immune responses in roughly 93% of patients.

Profiling relied on immunoSEQ multiplex PCR, and the TCRdb table lists in-frame clones only, not all of them. Among 38,000 or so clones listed, 80% were seen once. The sample's time point: week 11, during vaccination. Doses of 300 ug of mutant IDH1 20-mer peptide were given with topical imiquimod. As regards this clone: What it recognizes is unknown.

This clonotype was obtained from a woman in her thirties with glioma. Some clones in this sample may be carry-over from other donors' samples. The sequencing used peripheral blood mononuclear cells (PBMCs), collected from a glioma patient whose treatment included an IDH1 peptide vaccine. This sequence joins TRBV4-1 and TRBJ2-7, with D perhaps TRBD1 (8 bases). The CDR3 is CASSQETGGAYEQYF. CDR3 sequence (DNA): TGCGCCAGCAGCCAAGAAACAGGGGGGGCCTACGAGCAGTACTTC.